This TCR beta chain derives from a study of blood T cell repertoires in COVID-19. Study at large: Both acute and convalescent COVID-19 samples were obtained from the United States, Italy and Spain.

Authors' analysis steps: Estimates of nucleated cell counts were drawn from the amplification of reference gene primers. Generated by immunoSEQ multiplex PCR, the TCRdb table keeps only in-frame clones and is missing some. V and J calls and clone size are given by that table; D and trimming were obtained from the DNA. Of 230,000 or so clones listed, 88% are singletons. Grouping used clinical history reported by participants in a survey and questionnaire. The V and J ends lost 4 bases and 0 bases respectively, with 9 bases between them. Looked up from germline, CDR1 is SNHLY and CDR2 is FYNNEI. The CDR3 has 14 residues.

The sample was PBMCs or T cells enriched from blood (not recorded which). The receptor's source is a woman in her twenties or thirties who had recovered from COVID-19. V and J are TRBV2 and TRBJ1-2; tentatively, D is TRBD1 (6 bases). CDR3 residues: CASSGTGTNYGYTF. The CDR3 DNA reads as TGTGCCAGCAGTGGTACAGGGACTAACTATGGCTACACCTTC.